Listed below are T cell receptor beta chains from one sample, sequenced in a study of breast tumors, draining lymph nodes, adjacent tissues. TCRdb fed the multiplex PCR reads into MiXCR, producing one record per CDR3 protein. This table holds over 200,000 distinct CDR3 sequences, approximately 31% found once. The sequenced sample consisted of axillary lymph node tissue. The receptor source for this set is a female donor with breast cancer. Some clones in this sample may be carry-over from other donors' samples. The CDR3 runs from the conserved cysteine through the conserved F or W. The order of the fields is J gene, V gene, clone size, D gene, CDR3 DNA, CDR3 protein. The D gene is left open where the match is weak. Expanded clones get a size class; other rows say once, few or many, or leave the size out.

J gene: TRBJ2-5
V gene: TRBV5-6
clone size: many
D gene: -
CDR3 DNA: TGTGCCAGCAGCTTTGACAGGCGGGGGGAGACCCAGTACTTC
CDR3 protein: CASSFDRRGETQYF

J gene: TRBJ1-4
V gene: TRBV2
clone size: many
D gene: -
CDR3 DNA: TGTGCCACCCTACCACAGGGTGCTAATGAAAAACTGTTTTTT
CDR3 protein: CATLPQGANEKLFF

J gene: TRBJ2-1
V gene: TRBV5-8
clone size: many
D gene: -
CDR3 DNA: TGTGCCAGCAGCTTGCAGGGGAACCCCTACAATGAGCAGTTCTTC
CDR3 protein: CASSLQGNPYNEQFF

J gene: TRBJ2-1
V gene: TRBV5-8
clone size: many
D gene: -
CDR3 DNA: TGTGCCAGCAGCTACCAGGAGGGGGCTGAGCAGTTCTTC
CDR3 protein: CASSYQEGAEQFF

J gene: TRBJ2-3
V gene: TRBV3-1
clone size: -
D gene: -
CDR3 DNA: TGTGCCAGCAGCCATACCACAGGGACCAACTGGGGAGATACGCAGTATTTT
CDR3 protein: CASSHTTGTNWGDTQYF

J gene: TRBJ2-7
V gene: TRBV19
clone size: many
D gene: -
CDR3 DNA: TGTGCCAGTAGTGTCCAGGGGTCCTACGAGCAGTACTTC
CDR3 protein: CASSVQGSYEQYF

J gene: TRBJ1-2
V gene: TRBV6-5
clone size: many
D gene: -
CDR3 DNA: TGTGCCAGCAAATTACGCGGGGGTTTCTATGGCTACACCTTC
CDR3 protein: CASKLRGGFYGYTF

J gene: TRBJ1-6
V gene: TRBV5-1
clone size: many
D gene: -
CDR3 DNA: TGCGCCAGCAGCTTGGCTCTGGCTAATAATTCACCCCTCCACTTT
CDR3 protein: CASSLALANNSPLHF

J gene: TRBJ2-2
V gene: TRBV28
clone size: -
D gene: -
CDR3 DNA: TGTGCCAGCAGTTTGTCGGTCGCCGGGGAGCTGTTTTTT
CDR3 protein: CASSLSVAGELFF

J gene: TRBJ2-5
V gene: TRBV27
clone size: -
D gene: -
CDR3 DNA: TGTGCCAGCAGTTTACGCGGGATTACCGGGGAGACCCAGTACTTC
CDR3 protein: CASSLRGITGETQYF

J gene: TRBJ2-5
V gene: TRBV6-6
clone size: -
D gene: -
CDR3 DNA: TGTGCCAGCACTCGCGGGTCCCACGAGACCCAGTACTTC
CDR3 protein: CASTRGSHETQYF

J gene: TRBJ2-2
V gene: TRBV6-1
clone size: many
D gene: -
CDR3 DNA: TGTGCCAGCAGTGGGACATTAGGGACCGGGGAGCTGTTTTTT
CDR3 protein: CASSGTLGTGELFF

J gene: TRBJ2-7
V gene: TRBV25-1
clone size: many
D gene: -
CDR3 DNA: TGTGCCAGCAGTCATAGGGGTCCTGGGCACGAGCAGTACTTC
CDR3 protein: CASSHRGPGHEQYF

J gene: TRBJ2-7
V gene: TRBV7-9
clone size: many
D gene: TRBD1
CDR3 DNA: TGTGCCAGCAGCCCGAGCGATGGACAGGGGCGACTCGAGCAGTACTTC
CDR3 protein: CASSPSDGQGRLEQYF

J gene: TRBJ2-7
V gene: TRBV18
clone size: many
D gene: TRBD1
CDR3 DNA: TGTGCCAGCTCACCGGTGGGACAGGGCAACTACGAGCAGTACTTC
CDR3 protein: CASSPVGQGNYEQYF

J gene: TRBJ2-7
V gene: TRBV20-1
clone size: many
D gene: -
CDR3 DNA: TGCAGTGCCAGCCCCACAGGGGGCACTAGCGGGACGGACTACGAGCAGTACTTC
CDR3 protein: CSASPTGGTSGTDYEQYF

J gene: TRBJ1-2
V gene: TRBV3-1
clone size: many
D gene: -
CDR3 DNA: TGTGCCAGCAGCCAAGATGGGCAGATTAACTATGGCTACACCTTC
CDR3 protein: CASSQDGQINYGYTF

J gene: TRBJ1-6
V gene: TRBV24-1
clone size: many
D gene: -
CDR3 DNA: TGTGCCACCAGTGGTTCACTCGATAATTCACCCCTCCACTTT
CDR3 protein: CATSGSLDNSPLHF

J gene: TRBJ2-7
V gene: TRBV5-8
clone size: many
D gene: TRBD2
CDR3 DNA: TGTGCCAGCAGCCCCAGGACTAGCGGGAGGAGGGAGCAGTACTTC
CDR3 protein: CASSPRTSGRREQYF

J gene: TRBJ2-1
V gene: TRBV20-1
clone size: many
D gene: -
CDR3 DNA: TGCAGTGCTAGACGGACCTCCGGGACGAGCTCCTACAATGAGCAGTTCTTC
CDR3 protein: CSARRTSGTSSYNEQFF

J gene: TRBJ1-5
V gene: TRBV19
clone size: -
D gene: TRBD1
CDR3 DNA: TGTGCCAGTATGGACAGGGGGGGGTACGAGCATTTT
CDR3 protein: CASMDRGGYEHF

J gene: TRBJ1-5
V gene: TRBV20-1
clone size: many
D gene: -
CDR3 DNA: TGCAGTGCTAGACGTAAGACAGGAGGGCATCAGCCCCAGCATTTT
CDR3 protein: CSARRKTGGHQPQHF

J gene: TRBJ2-7
V gene: TRBV7-2
clone size: many
D gene: TRBD2
CDR3 DNA: TGTGCCAGCAGCTTAGCGACCGGGACTAGCGGGGGGTCCTACGAGCAGTACTTC
CDR3 protein: CASSLATGTSGGSYEQYF

J gene: TRBJ2-7
V gene: TRBV7-3
clone size: many
D gene: -
CDR3 DNA: TGTGCCAGCAGCTTAACCTCAGTGGGTGAGCAGTACTTC
CDR3 protein: CASSLTSVGEQYF

J gene: TRBJ2-5
V gene: TRBV10-2
clone size: -
D gene: -
CDR3 DNA: TGCGCCAGCAGAGGACAGCTCCAAGAGACCCAGTACTTC
CDR3 protein: CASRGQLQETQYF

J gene: TRBJ1-6
V gene: TRBV13
clone size: many
D gene: -
CDR3 DNA: TGTGCCAGCAAGGAGTCCGCCAATTCACCCCTCCACTTT
CDR3 protein: CASKESANSPLHF

J gene: TRBJ2-6
V gene: TRBV6-2/TRBV6-3
clone size: -
D gene: -
CDR3 DNA: TGTGCCAACAGTTTCGGCCGAGGACCCTCTGGGGCCAACGTCCTGACTTTC
CDR3 protein: CANSFGRGPSGANVLTF

J gene: TRBJ2-7
V gene: TRBV20-1
clone size: many
D gene: TRBD1
CDR3 DNA: TGCAGTGCTAGACCGACCAGGACAGGGACCTACGAGCAGTACTTC
CDR3 protein: CSARPTRTGTYEQYF

J gene: TRBJ2-7
V gene: TRBV2
clone size: many
D gene: -
CDR3 DNA: TGTGCCAGCAAAGGGGTTCCGATTTACGAGCAGTACTTC
CDR3 protein: CASKGVPIYEQYF

J gene: TRBJ2-3
V gene: TRBV27
clone size: -
D gene: TRBD1
CDR3 DNA: TGTGCCAGCAGCCCATACAGGGGGCAAACAGATACGCAGTATTTT
CDR3 protein: CASSPYRGQTDTQYF

J gene: TRBJ2-1
V gene: TRBV10-2
clone size: many
D gene: TRBD2
CDR3 DNA: TGCGCCAGCAGTGAATCGGGAGGGCCCTACAATGAGCAGTTCTTC
CDR3 protein: CASSESGGPYNEQFF

J gene: TRBJ1-4
V gene: TRBV20-1
clone size: -
D gene: -
CDR3 DNA: TGCAGTGCTAGAGAGCACACCTTTTCGGGACTAGCGGGGCAGGAAAAACTGTTTTTT
CDR3 protein: CSAREHTFSGLAGQEKLFF

J gene: TRBJ1-5
V gene: TRBV28
clone size: many
D gene: -
CDR3 DNA: TGTGCCAGCATTTTGAGCTCCGGCAATCAGCCCCAGCATTTT
CDR3 protein: CASILSSGNQPQHF

J gene: TRBJ2-3
V gene: TRBV7-9
clone size: -
D gene: TRBD2
CDR3 DNA: TGTGCCAGCAGCCGTGGACTAGCGGGAGGGCCGATTATCTACAATGAGCAGTATTTT
CDR3 protein: CASSRGLAGGPIIYNEQYF

J gene: TRBJ1-6
V gene: TRBV20-1
clone size: -
D gene: TRBD1
CDR3 DNA: TGCAGTGCTAGGTGGGACAGGGAAGGGTCACCCCTCCACTTT
CDR3 protein: CSARWDREGSPLHF

J gene: TRBJ1-4
V gene: TRBV5-1
clone size: many
D gene: -
CDR3 DNA: TGCGCCAGCAGCGACGGCGGAACTAATGAAAAACTGTTTTTT
CDR3 protein: CASSDGGTNEKLFF

J gene: TRBJ1-6
V gene: TRBV14
clone size: many
D gene: -
CDR3 DNA: TGTGCCAGCAGCCAAGGACGAATAACAGGGTCACCCCTCCACTTT
CDR3 protein: CASSQGRITGSPLHF

J gene: TRBJ2-3
V gene: TRBV20-1
clone size: many
D gene: -
CDR3 DNA: TGCAGTGCTATCCTCAAAGCGGGAGATACGCAGTATTTT
CDR3 protein: CSAILKAGDTQYF

J gene: TRBJ1-1
V gene: TRBV5-1
clone size: -
D gene: -
CDR3 DNA: TGCGCCAGCAGCTTGGGGCAGAGGTACATTGAAGCTTTCTTT
CDR3 protein: CASSLGQRYIEAFF